Shown below are 26 T cell receptor beta chains from a single sample sequenced in a study of tumor-infiltrating lymphocytes in localized non-small cell lung cancer. The assay was immunoSEQ multiplex PCR, and TCRdb's table has in-frame clones only and misses some. The sample records around 24,000 clones, approximately 64% being singletons. The source material was lung tumor tissue. These receptors were obtained from a human donor with non-small cell lung cancer.

In its sample, this clone was seen a few times. The chain is built from TRBV19 and TRBJ1-3; the D gene is possibly TRBD1 (6 bases). Germline V CDR1 and CDR2: LNHDA, SQIVND (reference sequence). The CDR3 is made up of 14 amino acids. V dropped 6 bases and J dropped 1 base, with 10 bases sitting between them. The CDR3 nucleotides are TGTGCCAGTAGGGACAGACTTTCTGGAAACACCATATATTTT. Residues: CASRDRLSGNTIYF.

J is TRBJ2-1 and V is TRBV13; maybe TRBD1 (6 bases). V was trimmed by 3 bases and J by 0 bases, leaving 9 bases between them. Germline values: CDR1 PRHDT, CDR2 FYEKMQ (reference sequence). This CDR3 is 15 amino acids long. The CDR3 protein is CASSFRTASYNEQFF. The CDR3 region has the DNA TGTGCCAGCAGCTTCCGGACAGCCTCCTACAATGAGCAGTTCTTC.

The J gene is TRBJ2-7, the V gene TRBV10-3; TRBD2 agrees at 7 bases. The CDR3 runs to 15 residues. Trimming took 3 bases from V and 0 from J; bases not matched to a gene: 5. Germline lookup yields CDR1 ENHRY and CDR2 SYGVKD. The CDR3 here is CAISDSSGNSYEQYF. The CDR3 region has the DNA TGTGCCATCAGTGACTCTAGCGGCAACTCCTACGAGCAGTACTTC.

The chain is built from TRBV19 and TRBJ1-3; a possible D gene is TRBD1 (5 bases). Trimming took off 5 bases at V and 4 bases at J, with 15 bases between the two ends. The germline CDR1 and CDR2 sequences are LNHDA and SQIVND (reference sequence). The CDR3 contains 15 residues. In DNA, the CDR3 is TGTGCCAGTAGTGTCCTGGGGGAGTCCGGAAACACCATATATTTT. Protein: CASSVLGESGNTIYF.

The chain carries TRBV6-1 and TRBJ2-7; D perhaps matches TRBD2 (6 bases). V was cut by 4 bases and J by 2 bases, with 12 bases left in between. The CDR3 is 14 residues long. Germline lookup yields CDR1 MNHNS and CDR2 SASEGT. The CDR3 nucleotides read TGTGCCAGCAGTGCGACTAGGAACGCCTACGAGCAGTACTTC. Residues: CASSATRNAYEQYF.

V usage is TRBV7-7 and J usage is TRBJ2-2; no definite D call. This CDR3 has 17 residues. CDR1 is SSHAT and CDR2 is FNYEAQ in the germline V gene (reference sequence). V dropped 3 bases and J dropped 2 bases, with 16 bases sitting between them. The DNA of the CDR3 is TGTGCCAGCAGCTTTCGTTTGGCGGCGCCTAACACCGGGGAGCTGTTTTTT. Its protein product is CASSFRLAAPNTGELFF.

The genes are TRBV4-2 and TRBJ1-2; 10 positions agree with TRBD1. After removal of 3 bases from V and 7 bases from J, the junction contained 11 bases not matched to a gene. From germline, CDR1 is LGHNA and CDR2 YNFKEQ. This CDR3 has 16 residues. The CDR3 DNA reads as TGTGCCAGCAGCCATTACCGGGACAGGGGCAATATTGGCTACACCTTC. Its protein is CASSHYRDRGNIGYTF.

The chain couples TRBV7-9 to TRBJ2-1, with D unresolved. Germline V gene sequence: CDR1 SEHNR, CDR2 FQNEAQ (reference sequence). The germline V and J ends were trimmed by 5 bases and 1 base, with 12 bases remaining between them. The CDR3 contains 15 residues. The CDR3 protein is CASSPRISSYNEQFF. CDR3 nucleotides: TGTGCCAGCAGCCCTCGCATATCGTCCTACAATGAGCAGTTCTTC.

The table lists this clone with a few counts. CDR3 residues: CASSEGPGDGQPQHF. CDR3 DNA sequence: TGTGCCAGCAGTGAAGGGCCAGGGGACGGTCAGCCCCAGCATTTT. The genes are TRBV6-1 and TRBJ1-5; D might be TRBD1 (6 bases). This CDR3 spans 15 amino acids. The V end lost 1 base, the J end lost 6 bases, and 13 bases lay between the germline ends. Germline lookup yields CDR1 MNHNS and CDR2 SASEGT.

The chain carries TRBV5-1 and TRBJ2-3; unclear D gene. The CDR3 loop spans 14 amino acids. Trimming removed 1 base at V and 2 bases at J, with 8 bases between. In germline, CDR1 is SGHRS, CDR2 YFSETQ. The CDR3 sequence is CASSLTVATDTQYF. CDR3 coding DNA: TGCGCCAGCAGCTTGACGGTGGCCACAGATACGCAGTATTTT.

This clone was observed a handful of times. The V call is TRBV2, the J call TRBJ1-1; 8 bases match TRBD1. Losses at the gene ends were 4 bases for V and 4 bases for J; bases not matched to a gene: 8. Germline assignment: CDR1 SNHLY and CDR2 FYNNEI. There are 15 residues in the CDR3. CDR3 DNA: TGTGCCAGCAGTGCCGACAGGGGTTCGATCACTGAAGCTTTCTTT. Protein sequence: CASSADRGSITEAFF.

The gene calls are TRBV6-5 and TRBJ1-1, with D hard to call. The CDR3 is 12 amino acids. Trimming shortened V by 8 bases and J by 7 bases, and 14 bases separated the two germline ends. CDR1 and CDR2 from the germline V gene are MNHEY and SVGAGI. The CDR3 spells CASGFLRIEAFF. The DNA of the CDR3 is TGTGCCAGCGGGTTCTTGAGAATTGAAGCTTTCTTT.

The V and J genes are TRBV10-3 and TRBJ2-7; possibly TRBD1 or TRBD2 for D (5 bases each). The length of the CDR3 is 13 residues. The germline V gene has CDR1 ENHRY and CDR2 SYGVKD. The V end was cut by 4 bases, the J end by 3 bases, with 10 bases between. In DNA form, the CDR3 reads TGTGCCATCAGTGCCGGGACGAGCTACGAGCAGTACTTC. Translation gives CAISAGTSYEQYF.

This chain joins TRBV5-1 and TRBJ2-5; 7 bases agree with TRBD1. The V gene end was trimmed by 4 bases and the J gene end by 5 bases; junction bases not matched to a gene: 8. The CDR3 loop spans 14 amino acids. Germline CDR1 SGHRS, CDR2 YFSETQ. CDR3 amino acids: CASSQGDSFETQYF. The DNA of the CDR3 is TGCGCCAGCAGCCAAGGGGACAGTTTCGAGACCCAGTACTTC.

The rearrangement links TRBV18 to TRBJ2-5; no clear D. With 1 base removed from V and 4 bases from J, the gap between germline ends came to 10 bases. The germline CDR1 and CDR2 sequences are KGHSH and LQKENI. The CDR3 extends over 14 amino acids. The CDR3 here is CASSPRAGSETQYF. The CDR3 nucleotides are TGTGCCAGCTCACCACGAGCAGGATCAGAGACCCAGTACTTC.

The J gene is TRBJ2-5, the V gene TRBV7-2, with D hard to call. V lost 6 bases to trimming and J lost 0 bases, with 11 bases between them. Germline CDR1 SGHTA, CDR2 FQGNSA. This CDR3 comprises 14 residues. The CDR3 loop reads CASSLDTYQETQYF. CDR3 in DNA: TGTGCCAGCAGTCTGGATACGTACCAAGAGACCCAGTACTTC.

This chain joins TRBV19 and TRBJ2-3; TRBD2 might be the D (6 bases). In germline, CDR1 is LNHDA, CDR2 SQIVND (reference sequence). This CDR3 comprises 14 residues. The V gene lost 5 bases and the J gene lost 0 bases, with 9 bases spanning the gap. CDR3 sequence (DNA): TGTGCCAGTAGTCGGAGCGGGAGCACAGATACGCAGTATTTT. Amino acid sequence: CASSRSGSTDTQYF.

This clone was observed a few times. The gene calls are TRBV28 and TRBJ2-1; 8 bases are a match to TRBD1. The V segment lost 6 bases and the J segment 6 bases; nucleotides outside the gene matches: 7. The CDR3 spans 14 residues. Germline V lookup: CDR1 MDHEN, CDR2 SYDVKM. The CDR3 DNA follows: TGTGCCAGCAGACCCCGGGACAGGACCAATGAGCAGTTCTTC. Residues: CASRPRDRTNEQFF.

This clone appeared a single time. Other DNA sequences within the sample encode an identical CDR3. The chain links TRBV6-1 to TRBJ1-1; a possible D gene is TRBD1 (5 bases). V lost 4 bases to trimming and J lost 1 base, with 10 bases between them. Germline lookup yields CDR1 MNHNS and CDR2 SASEGT. This CDR3 is built from 14 residues. CDR3 sequence: CASSARTQNTEAFF. CDR3 nucleotides: TGTGCCAGCAGTGCCCGGACACAGAACACTGAAGCTTTCTTT.

The gene calls are TRBV28 and TRBJ2-1, with TRBD2 identical over 9 bases. Trimming cost V 6 bases and J 13 bases; bases outside gene matches: 13. Germline assignment: CDR1 MDHEN and CDR2 SYDVKM. The CDR3 is 14 amino acids. CDR3 sequence (DNA): TGTGCCAGCAGCTGGGCGGGGGCGGGAGGGCGCCAGTTCTTC. It yields the protein CASSWAGAGGRQFF.

Sample share makes this clone medium-sized. The chain uses TRBV6-5 and TRBJ1-1; D remains ambiguous. CDR1 MNHEY and CDR2 SVGAGI come from the germline V gene. The CDR3 covers 13 residues. V was pared by 6 bases and J by 4 bases, with 12 bases between. CDR3 coding DNA: TGTGCCAGCAGAGGCGGAGGAATCACTGAAGCTTTCTTT. The encoded protein is CASRGGGITEAFF.

This clone occurred once. The chain joins TRBV5-1 to TRBJ2-5; 9 nucleotides line up with TRBD1. Trimming cost V 0 bases and J 7 bases; bases outside gene matches: 7. CDR1 SGHRS and CDR2 YFSETQ come from the germline V gene. CDR3 length: 15 amino acids. CDR3 sequence reads: CASSLEPGTGWTQYF. The CDR3 DNA is TGCGCCAGCAGCTTGGAGCCCGGGACAGGGTGGACCCAGTACTTC.

The rearrangement links TRBV27 to TRBJ2-7; D not certain. Germline V gene lookup returns CDR1 MNHEY and CDR2 SMNVEV (reference sequence). The V gene lost 2 bases and the J gene lost 2 bases, with 7 bases spanning the gap. The CDR3 extends over 13 amino acids. CDR3 region: CASSLKRTYEQYF. CDR3 nucleotides: TGTGCCAGCAGTTTAAAGCGAACCTACGAGCAGTACTTC.

The chain couples TRBV11-2 to TRBJ1-5; 9 bases agree with TRBD1. With 5 bases clipped from V and 2 bases from J, the junction kept 1 base outside the gene matches. Germline values: CDR1 SGHAT, CDR2 FQNNGV. The CDR3 is 14 residues long. The CDR3 region has the DNA TGTGCCAGCAGCCGGGACAGGGGCAATCAGCCCCAGCATTTT. This encodes CASSRDRGNQPQHF.

V gene TRBV4-2 combines with J gene TRBJ2-1, with TRBD2 as a possible D gene (6 bases). The CDR3 length is 15 residues. Trimming removed 0 bases from V and 10 bases from J, with 16 bases in between. Germline V gene sequence: CDR1 LGHNA, CDR2 YNFKEQ. The CDR3 is CASSQDSGPSREQFF. The CDR3 region has the DNA TGTGCCAGCAGCCAAGATAGCGGACCCTCCCGGGAGCAGTTCTTC.

This clone came up a few times. The chain is built from TRBV18 and TRBJ1-2, with D uncertain. Trimming cost V 1 base and J 6 bases, with 9 bases left between them. The CDR3 length is 13 residues. Per germline, CDR1 KGHSH and CDR2 LQKENI. CDR3 sequence: CASSPRPEDGYTF. The CDR3 nucleotides read TGTGCCAGCTCACCACGGCCAGAGGATGGCTACACCTTC.